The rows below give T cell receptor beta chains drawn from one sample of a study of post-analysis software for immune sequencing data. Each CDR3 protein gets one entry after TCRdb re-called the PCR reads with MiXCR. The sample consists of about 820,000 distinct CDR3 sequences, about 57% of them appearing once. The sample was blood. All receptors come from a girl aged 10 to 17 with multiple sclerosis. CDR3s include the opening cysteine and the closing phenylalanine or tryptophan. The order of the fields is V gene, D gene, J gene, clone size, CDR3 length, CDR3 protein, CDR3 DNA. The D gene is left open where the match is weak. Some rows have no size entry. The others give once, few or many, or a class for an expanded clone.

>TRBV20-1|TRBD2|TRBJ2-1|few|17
CSALTSGRFPYYNEQFF
TGCAGTGCTTTGACTAGCGGGAGGTTCCCGTACTACAATGAGCAGTTCTTC
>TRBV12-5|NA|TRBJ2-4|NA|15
CASGLVPRTKNIQYF
TGTGCTAGTGGTTTGGTACCCAGGACTAAAAACATTCAGTACTTC
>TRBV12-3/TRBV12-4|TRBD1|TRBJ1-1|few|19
CASSSLWGQGERMNTEAFF
TGTGCCAGCAGCTCCCTTTGGGGACAGGGTGAACGGATGAACACTGAAGCTTTCTTT
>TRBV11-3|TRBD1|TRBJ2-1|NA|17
CASSLGPGQGTHNEQFF
TGTGCCAGCAGCCTGGGACCGGGACAGGGGACCCACAATGAGCAGTTCTTC
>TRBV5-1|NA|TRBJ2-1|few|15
CASRQQGSVYNEQFF
TGCGCCAGCAGACAACAGGGATCGGTCTACAATGAGCAGTTCTTC
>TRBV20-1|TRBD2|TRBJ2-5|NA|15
CSAKGLAGTQETQYF
TGCAGTGCTAAGGGACTAGCGGGGACCCAAGAGACCCAGTACTTC
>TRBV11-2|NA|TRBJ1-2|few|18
CASSTPPRQISFVDGYTF
TGTGCCAGCAGCACCCCACCCAGACAGATCTCTTTTGTGGATGGCTACACCTTC
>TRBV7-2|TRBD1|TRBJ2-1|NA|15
CTSSSGQGAYNEQFF
TGTACCAGCAGCTCGGGACAGGGGGCCTACAACGAGCAGTTCTTC
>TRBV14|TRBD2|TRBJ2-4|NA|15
CASSPLAGGRNIQYF
TGTGCCAGCAGCCCCTTAGCGGGAGGGCGGAACATTCAGTACTTC
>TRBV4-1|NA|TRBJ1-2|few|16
CASSQEKGAMGYGYTF
TGCGCCAGCAGCCAAGAAAAAGGGGCAATGGGCTATGGCTACACCTTC
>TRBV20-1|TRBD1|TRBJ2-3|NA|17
CSARDPTGLAPTDTQYF
TGCAGTGCTAGAGACCCGACAGGGTTAGCTCCCACAGATACGCAGTATTTT
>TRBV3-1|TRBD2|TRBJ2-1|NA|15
CASSQDPTSINEQFF
TGTGCCAGCAGCCAGGACCCGACTAGCATCAATGAGCAGTTCTTC
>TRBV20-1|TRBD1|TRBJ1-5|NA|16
CSATTSGTGANQPQHF
TGCAGTGCTACTACTTCCGGGACAGGGGCCAATCAGCCCCAGCATTTT
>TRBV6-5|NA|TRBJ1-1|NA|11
CASSSAELAFF
TGTGCCAGCAGTTCCGCGGAATTGGCTTTCTTT
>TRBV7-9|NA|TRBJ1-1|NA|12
CASSLESVEAFF
TGTGCCAGCAGCTTAGAGTCCGTTGAAGCTTTCTTT
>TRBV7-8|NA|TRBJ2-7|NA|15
CASSVTGLLGYEQYF
TGTGCCAGCAGCGTTACAGGCCTCCTCGGCTACGAGCAGTACTTC
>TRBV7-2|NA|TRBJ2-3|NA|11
CARGSTDTQYF
TGTGCCAGAGGGAGCACAGATACGCAGTATTTT
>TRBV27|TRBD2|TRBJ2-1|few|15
CASSLLTSGYNEQFF
TGTGCCAGCAGTTTATTGACTAGCGGATACAATGAGCAGTTCTTC
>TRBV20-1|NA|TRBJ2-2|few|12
CSARDWTGELFF
TGCAGTGCTAGAGACTGGACCGGGGAGCTGTTTTTT
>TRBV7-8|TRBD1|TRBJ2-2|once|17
CASSLSRAGGASGELFF
TGTGCCAGCAGCTTGAGCCGGGCAGGGGGCGCGAGCGGGGAGCTGTTTTTT
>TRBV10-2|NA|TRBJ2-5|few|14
CASSVRRLQETQYF
TGCGCCAGCAGTGTTAGGCGTCTCCAAGAGACCCAGTACTTC
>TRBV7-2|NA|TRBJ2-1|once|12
CASSLGPREQFF
TGTGCCAGCAGCTTAGGACCGCGGGAGCAGTTCTTC
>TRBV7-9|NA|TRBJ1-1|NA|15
CASSLLGQTPGEAFF
TGTGCCAGCAGCTTATTGGGACAAACCCCGGGTGAAGCTTTCTTT
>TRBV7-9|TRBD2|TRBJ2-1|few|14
CASRPTLADNEQFF
TGTGCCAGCAGACCTACACTAGCGGACAATGAGCAGTTCTTC
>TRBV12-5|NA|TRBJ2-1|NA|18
CASGLTPFFWSSYNEQFF
TGTGCTAGTGGTTTGACCCCCTTTTTCTGGAGCTCCTACAATGAGCAGTTCTTC
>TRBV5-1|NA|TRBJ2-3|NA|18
CASSDITGRLRGGDTQYF
TGCGCCAGCAGCGACATTACCGGACGCCTACGAGGGGGAGATACGCAGTATTTT
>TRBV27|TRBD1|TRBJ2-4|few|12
CASSTRGNKQYF
TGTGCCAGCAGCACCAGGGGGAACAAGCAGTACTTC
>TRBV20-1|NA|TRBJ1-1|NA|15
CSARDTDAGRTEAFF
TGCAGTGCTAGAGATACCGACGCGGGGCGGACTGAAGCTTTCTTT
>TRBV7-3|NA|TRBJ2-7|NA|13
CASSSNPGSEQYF
TGTGCCAGCAGCTCTAACCCGGGTAGCGAGCAGTACTTC
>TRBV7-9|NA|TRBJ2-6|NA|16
CASSLVSGFGANVLTF
TGTGCCAGCAGCTTAGTCTCCGGGTTTGGGGCCAACGTCCTGACTTTC
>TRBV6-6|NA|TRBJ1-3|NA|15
CASSYRAISGNTIYF
TGTGCCAGCAGTTACAGGGCTATCTCTGGAAACACCATATATTTT
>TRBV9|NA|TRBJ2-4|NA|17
CASSVACGAGTEEEQYF
TGTGCCAGCAGCGTAGCTTGTGGGGCCGGGACTGAAGAGGAGCAGTACTTC
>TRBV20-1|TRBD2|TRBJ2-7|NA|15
CSARATSGRSHEQYF
TGCAGTGCTAGAGCGACTAGCGGGAGGTCCCACGAGCAGTACTTC
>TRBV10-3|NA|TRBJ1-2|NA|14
CAISEGRANYGYTF
TGTGCCATCAGTGAGGGCAGAGCTAACTATGGCTACACCTTC
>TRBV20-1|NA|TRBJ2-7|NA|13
CSARDRSYYEQYF
TGCAGTGCTAGAGATCGGTCTTACTACGAGCAGTACTTC
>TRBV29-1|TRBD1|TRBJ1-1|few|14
CSVGAGTGNTEAFF
TGCAGCGTGGGGGCCGGGACAGGGAACACTGAAGCTTTCTTT
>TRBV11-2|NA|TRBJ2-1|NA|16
CASRPESGAGYNEQFF
TGTGCCAGCAGGCCAGAAAGTGGGGCAGGCTACAATGAGCAGTTCTTC
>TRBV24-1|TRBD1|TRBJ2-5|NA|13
CATSDRGRETQYF
TGTGCCACCAGTGATAGGGGGCGGGAGACCCAGTACTTC
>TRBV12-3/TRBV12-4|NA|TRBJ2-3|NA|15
CASIDGGTSTDTQYF
TGTGCCAGCATCGATGGGGGAACTAGCACAGATACGCAGTATTTT
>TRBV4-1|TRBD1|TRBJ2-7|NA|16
CASSQFTIQGAYEQYF
TGCGCCAGCAGCCAATTCACCATTCAGGGGGCCTACGAGCAGTACTTC
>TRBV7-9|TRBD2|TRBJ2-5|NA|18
CASSFPPGTSGSGETQYF
TGTGCCAGCAGCTTTCCCCCCGGGACTAGCGGGAGTGGAGAGACCCAGTACTTC
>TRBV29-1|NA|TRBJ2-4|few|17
CSVEGRGRRGFKNIQYF
TGCAGCGTTGAAGGGAGGGGGCGTCGGGGATTTAAAAACATTCAGTACTTC
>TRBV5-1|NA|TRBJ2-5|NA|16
CASSSPGRETQYSQYF
TGCGCCAGCAGCTCCCCGGGCCGAGAGACCCAGTACTCCCAGTACTTC
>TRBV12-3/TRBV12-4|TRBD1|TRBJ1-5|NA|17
CASSPGDRGSGNQPQHF
TGTGCCAGCAGTCCCGGAGACAGGGGTTCGGGCAATCAGCCCCAGCATTTT
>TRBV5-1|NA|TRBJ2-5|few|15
CASSLGGLNQETQYF
TGCGCCAGCAGCTTGGGTGGGCTAAATCAAGAGACCCAGTACTTC